A selection of T cell receptor beta chains follows, all from one sample in a study of blood T cell repertoires in COVID-19. Measured with immunoSEQ multiplex PCR; TCRdb has only the in-frame clones, and not every one. The sample has approximately 290,000 clones, about 90% seen once. The sequenced sample consisted of PBMCs or T cells enriched from blood (not recorded which). Receptors were obtained from a young woman with acute COVID-19. The CDR3 runs from the conserved cysteine through the conserved F or W. The order of the fields is V gene, D gene, clone size, J gene, CDR3 protein, CDR3 DNA. The D gene is left open where the match is weak. Size is stated for part of the rows, as once, few or many counts, or as a class when the clone is expanded.

V: TRBV3-1/TRBV3-2; D: TRBD1; size: .; J: TRBJ1-6; CDR3: CASSQDIWTGSNSPLHF; DNA: TGTGCCAGCAGCCAAGACATTTGGACAGGGTCCAATTCACCCCTCCACTTT
V: TRBV7-7; D: .; size: .; J: TRBJ1-1; CDR3: CVLGDGTEAFF; DNA: TGTGTCCTAGGGGATGGTACTGAAGCTTTCTTT
V: TRBV10-3; D: TRBD1; size: .; J: TRBJ1-1; CDR3: CAISDFQGANAFF; DNA: TGTGCCATCAGTGATTTCCAGGGGGCGAACGCTTTCTTT
V: TRBV24-1; D: TRBD1; size: .; J: TRBJ2-2; CDR3: CATSDDSTGVIGELFF; DNA: TGTGCCACCAGTGATGACTCAACAGGGGTTATCGGGGAGCTGTTTTTT
V: TRBV7-2; D: TRBD1; size: .; J: TRBJ1-2; CDR3: CASSLVGQAVYGYTF; DNA: TGTGCCAGCAGCTTAGTAGGACAGGCGGTTTATGGCTACACCTTC
V: TRBV6-5; D: TRBD1; size: .; J: TRBJ1-5; CDR3: CASSYSTDRGQPQHF; DNA: TGTGCCAGCAGTTACTCGACCGACAGGGGGCAGCCCCAGCATTTT
V: TRBV19; D: .; size: .; J: TRBJ2-7; CDR3: CASSMAANYEQYF; DNA: TGTGCCAGTAGTATGGCTGCAAACTACGAGCAGTACTTC
V: TRBV28; D: TRBD2; size: .; J: TRBJ2-7; CDR3: CASSFDGRAPDEQYF; DNA: TGTGCCAGCAGTTTTGACGGGAGGGCCCCGGACGAGCAGTACTTC
V: TRBV7-9; D: TRBD2; size: .; J: TRBJ2-5; CDR3: CASSPGLGLGETQYF; DNA: TGTGCCAGCAGCCCGGGGCTGGGACTAGGGGAGACCCAGTACTTC
V: TRBV7-6; D: TRBD1; size: .; J: TRBJ1-2; CDR3: CASSLGDRGNYGYTF; DNA: TGTGCCAGCAGCTTAGGGGACAGGGGTAACTATGGCTACACCTTC
V: TRBV28; D: .; size: .; J: TRBJ1-1; CDR3: CASSDRLAFF; DNA: TGTGCCAGCTCCGACAGATTAGCTTTCTTT
V: TRBV6-5; D: TRBD2; size: .; J: TRBJ2-1; CDR3: CASSTSGRNNEQFF; DNA: TGTGCCAGCAGTACTAGCGGGAGGAATAATGAGCAGTTCTTC
V: TRBV28; D: TRBD2; size: .; J: TRBJ2-1; CDR3: CASSGREGSYNEQFF; DNA: TGTGCCAGCAGCGGTCGGGAGGGGTCCTACAATGAGCAGTTCTTC
V: TRBV5-1; D: TRBD1; size: .; J: TRBJ1-4; CDR3: CASSLGDRGGEKLFF; DNA: TGCGCCAGCAGCTTGGGGGACAGGGGTGGTGAAAAACTGTTTTTT
V: TRBV7-9; D: .; size: .; J: TRBJ1-2; CDR3: CASSPAGDYGYTF; DNA: TGTGCCAGCAGCCCGGCAGGGGACTATGGCTACACCTTC
V: TRBV24-1; D: TRBD1; size: .; J: TRBJ2-7; CDR3: CATSDPGQGLIEQYF; DNA: TGTGCCACCAGTGATCCGGGACAGGGTCTGATCGAGCAGTACTTC
V: TRBV30; D: TRBD1; size: .; J: TRBJ1-4; CDR3: CAWTRPGQGREKLFF; DNA: TGTGCCTGGACGAGGCCGGGACAGGGAAGAGAAAAACTGTTTTTT
V: TRBV28; D: .; size: .; J: TRBJ1-2; CDR3: CASSPTVFYGYTF; DNA: TGTGCCAGCAGCCCGACAGTCTTTTATGGCTACACCTTC
V: TRBV5-3; D: .; size: .; J: TRBJ1-1; CDR3: CARSQKGVGNTEAFF; DNA: TGTGCCAGAAGCCAAAAGGGGGTTGGGAACACTGAAGCTTTCTTT
V: TRBV19; D: TRBD1; size: .; J: TRBJ2-7; CDR3: CASSIGRGRYEQYF; DNA: TGTGCCAGTAGTATAGGCAGGGGGAGATACGAGCAGTACTTC
V: TRBV5-1; D: .; size: .; J: TRBJ1-1; CDR3: CASSVETDNTEAFF; DNA: TGCGCCAGCAGCGTAGAGACAGATAACACTGAAGCTTTCTTT
V: TRBV3-1/TRBV3-2; D: TRBD2; size: .; J: TRBJ2-2; CDR3: CASSLAGTSGTGELFF; DNA: TGTGCCAGCAGCTTGGCCGGGACTAGCGGCACCGGGGAGCTGTTTTTT
V: TRBV2; D: .; size: few; J: TRBJ2-1; CDR3: CASSADNEQFF; DNA: TGTGCCAGCAGTGCAGACAATGAGCAGTTCTTC
V: TRBV3-1/TRBV3-2; D: TRBD2; size: .; J: TRBJ2-3; CDR3: CASGRIAGGTDTQYF; DNA: TGTGCCAGCGGCCGGATAGCGGGGGGCACAGATACGCAGTATTTT
V: TRBV19; D: .; size: .; J: TRBJ2-2; CDR3: CASSPNTKHLNTGELFF; DNA: TGTGCCAGTAGCCCAAACACTAAACACCTTAACACCGGGGAGCTGTTTTTT
V: TRBV14; D: .; size: .; J: TRBJ2-7; CDR3: CASSQPNSYEQYF; DNA: TGTGCCAGCAGCCAACCCAACTCCTACGAGCAGTACTTC
V: TRBV14; D: .; size: .; J: TRBJ1-4; CDR3: CASSHPGTLGKLFF; DNA: TGTGCCAGCAGCCACCCCGGGACTCTAGGGAAACTGTTTTTT
V: TRBV28; D: TRBD1; size: .; J: TRBJ1-2; CDR3: CASSRGQVYGYTF; DNA: TGTGCCAGCAGTCGGGGACAGGTCTATGGCTACACCTTC
V: TRBV6-5; D: .; size: .; J: TRBJ1-3; CDR3: CATQGWGNTIYF; DNA: TGTGCCACACAGGGATGGGGAAACACCATATATTTT
V: TRBV5-8; D: .; size: .; J: TRBJ1-2; CDR3: CASSDGIYGYTF; DNA: TGTGCCAGCAGCGACGGGATATATGGCTACACCTTC
V: TRBV7-7; D: .; size: few; J: TRBJ2-1; CDR3: CASSLASSPPYNEQFF; DNA: TGTGCTAGCAGCTTAGCTTCTAGTCCCCCTTACAATGAGCAGTTCTTC
V: TRBV30; D: .; size: .; J: TRBJ2-7; CDR3: CAWSPLRPSQYF; DNA: TGTGCCTGGAGTCCACTAAGACCGTCACAGTACTTC
V: TRBV5-1; D: .; size: .; J: TRBJ2-6; CDR3: CASRGNRDSQPISGANVLTF; DNA: TGCGCCAGCAGAGGAAACAGGGATTCCCAACCGATCTCTGGGGCCAACGTCCTGACTTTC
V: TRBV6-5; D: .; size: .; J: TRBJ1-2; CDR3: CASRRKPTGGYTF; DNA: TGTGCCAGCAGGAGGAAACCGACGGGAGGCTACACCTTC
V: TRBV3-1/TRBV3-2; D: TRBD2; size: .; J: TRBJ2-2; CDR3: CASSLGTSTGELFF; DNA: TGTGCCAGCAGCCTCGGGACTAGCACCGGGGAGCTGTTTTTT
V: TRBV18; D: TRBD1; size: .; J: TRBJ2-7; CDR3: CASSRQGPSYEQYF; DNA: TGTGCCAGCTCCCGACAGGGGCCCTCCTACGAGCAGTACTTC
V: TRBV7-3; D: TRBD2; size: .; J: TRBJ2-3; CDR3: CASSWTAGGGKEAQYF; DNA: TGTGCCAGCAGTTGGACTGCGGGAGGAGGGAAGGAGGCGCAGTATTTT
V: TRBV19; D: .; size: .; J: TRBJ1-5; CDR3: CASSIDGKGEGGLNQPQHF; DNA: TGTGCCAGTAGTATAGATGGTAAAGGAGAGGGAGGGTTAAATCAGCCCCAGCATTTT
V: TRBV9; D: TRBD1; size: .; J: TRBJ1-1; CDR3: CASSGGDSLNTEAFF; DNA: TGTGCCAGCAGCGGCGGGGACAGCCTGAACACTGAAGCTTTCTTT
V: TRBV5-1; D: TRBD1; size: .; J: TRBJ1-5; CDR3: CASSLDRGQPQHF; DNA: TGCGCCAGCAGCTTGGACAGGGGTCAGCCCCAGCATTTT
V: TRBV6-5; D: TRBD2; size: .; J: TRBJ2-7; CDR3: CASSLAGAGSYEQYF; DNA: TGTGCCAGCAGTCTAGCGGGAGCTGGTTCTTACGAGCAGTACTTC
V: TRBV27; D: TRBD1; size: .; J: TRBJ2-7; CDR3: CASSPGQGLGEQYF; DNA: TGTGCCAGCAGCCCGGGACAGGGGTTGGGCGAGCAGTACTTC
V: TRBV10-3; D: TRBD1; size: .; J: TRBJ2-7; CDR3: CAITLGQGSSYEQYF; DNA: TGTGCCATCACCTTGGGACAGGGCAGCTCCTACGAGCAGTACTTC
V: TRBV11-3; D: .; size: once; J: TRBJ2-1; CDR3: CASSPPLGRGEQFF; DNA: TGTGCCAGCAGCCCCCCATTGGGGAGAGGTGAGCAGTTCTTC
V: TRBV6-5; D: .; size: once; J: TRBJ2-7; CDR3: CASSQWRSYEQYF; DNA: TGTGCCAGCAGTCAATGGAGATCCTACGAGCAGTACTTC
V: TRBV7-2; D: .; size: .; J: TRBJ2-7; CDR3: CASSPGQSYEQYF; DNA: TGTGCCAGCAGCCCAGGACAGTCCTACGAGCAGTACTTC
V: TRBV19; D: TRBD1; size: once; J: TRBJ2-5; CDR3: CASRTTGGTETQYF; DNA: TGTGCCAGTAGGACGACAGGGGGCACAGAGACCCAGTACTTC
V: TRBV5-4; D: TRBD2; size: few; J: TRBJ2-1; CDR3: CASSLGGLANHNEQFF; DNA: TGTGCCAGCAGCTTAGGGGGACTAGCTAATCACAATGAGCAGTTCTTC
V: TRBV27; D: TRBD2; size: .; J: TRBJ2-3; CDR3: CASTWGTTGRPDTQYF; DNA: TGTGCCAGCACCTGGGGGACTACAGGCCGGCCAGATACGCAGTATTTT
V: TRBV28; D: .; size: once; J: TRBJ1-1; CDR3: CASSLPRQEGGTEAFF; DNA: TGTGCCAGCAGTTTACCCCGCCAGGAGGGTGGCACTGAAGCTTTCTTT
V: TRBV14; D: .; size: .; J: TRBJ1-3; CDR3: CASSQVAEIAGNTIYF; DNA: TGTGCCAGCAGCCAAGTAGCGGAGATCGCTGGAAACACCATATATTTT
V: TRBV5-1; D: .; size: .; J: TRBJ2-7; CDR3: CASSLASGAYEQYF; DNA: TGCGCCAGCAGCTTGGCAAGCGGAGCCTACGAGCAGTACTTC
V: TRBV7-3; D: TRBD2; size: .; J: TRBJ2-7; CDR3: CASSLTSGRESEQYF; DNA: TGTGCCAGCAGCTTGACTAGCGGGAGGGAATCCGAGCAGTACTTC
V: TRBV6-2/TRBV6-3; D: TRBD1; size: .; J: TRBJ2-2; CDR3: CASSYGQGATGELFF; DNA: TGTGCCAGCAGTTACGGACAGGGTGCGACCGGGGAGCTGTTTTTT
V: TRBV19; D: .; size: .; J: TRBJ1-3; CDR3: CASREGDSGNTIYF; DNA: TGTGCCAGTAGGGAGGGTGACTCTGGAAACACCATATATTTT
V: TRBV29-1; D: TRBD1; size: .; J: TRBJ2-1; CDR3: CSGTGTSGNEQFF; DNA: TGCAGCGGGACAGGCACTTCGGGCAATGAGCAGTTCTTC